This T cell receptor beta chain appears in the sequencing data of a study of shared clonotypes between healthy human individuals (dated by TCRdb to about 2020). General notes on the study: A couple of women and three men aged 18 to 49 years were included in the cohort. Per donor, three plates each were used for CD4 naive and CD4 memory, two for CD8 naive, and one for CD8 memory. Per donor, leukapheresis produced somewhere between about 0.85 and 9.5 billion PBMCs. To estimate repertoire size and how much clonotypes are shared between individuals, the study performed deep sequencing of blood TCR repertoires from about five healthy adults. To increase sequencing depth and limit assay-specific biases, different laboratories used diverse techniques to prepare libraries and sequence TCR repertoires. On the study overall, not on this receptor specifically: Sampling was limited to blood, and TCR repertoires in tissue likely differ from TCR repertoires in blood. Across a few donors, approximately 5% of naive CD4, roughly 3.8% of naive CD8, around 2.1% of memory CD4, and around 0.4% of memory CD8 clonotypes were shared. Naive subsets generally had larger estimated clonotype richness than memory subsets. Higher generation probabilities were observed for clonotypes shared by all four sorted-subset donors than for non-shared clonotypes. Pairwise subsampling led to the expectation that sequencing depth would affect the degree of clonotype sharing among donors. Because the study included a small number of donors, the genetic and exposure-history diversity represented was limited. Even with the large sequencing depth, rarefaction of the sorted-subset datasets indicated that sequencing was incomplete.

CDR3 length: 14 amino acids, cysteine to phenylalanine. Just the 42-base CDR3 DNA is kept, in frame starting at base 1. CDR1 and CDR2 are drawn from the germline V gene (reference sequence): SGHKS, YYEKEE. V loses 0 bases of germline sequence and J loses 6 bases, and the interval between the two ends is 13 bases. Using the deep immunoSEQ assay, TCR CDR3 regions were amplified from genomic DNA by multiplex PCR. Extracted genomic DNA from each cell subset was distributed evenly across all wells of several immunoSEQ 96-well plates, and each plate was treated as a replicate. Each replicate PCR for sorted subsets received about 200 ng genomic DNA, equal to roughly 30,000 T cell genomes. Purified libraries were measured with a Qubit 3.0 fluorometer, size-checked on a Bioanalyzer 2100, and measured again with the KAPA Library Quantification kit. Every immunoSEQ 96-well plate was sequenced on a dedicated single-read 150-cycle Illumina NextSeq 550 flow cell. The original methods were these. Because only junctional sequences without quality scores were contained in the immunoSEQ output, filtering matching that applied to full-length reads could not be performed. To assign V/J genes and CDR3, sequences were annotated against IMGT germline references using PyIR, a Python wrapper for IgBLAST v1.9. Any read was removed if the V/J assignment was weak (E-value above 1e-6), the CDR3 was missing, or the read contained stop codons, out-of-frame junctions, or ambiguous translated residues. V3J clonotypes were defined by identical inferred V gene, J gene, and CDR3 amino acid sequence. Percentage overlap between repertoires was computed as shared unique clonotypes divided by the size of the smaller repertoire. Three approaches were used to assess repertoire richness: RTK rarefaction, the Chao1 estimator, and Recon v2.1 estimates of unobserved clonotypes. Generation probabilities for all TCRbeta clonotypes obtained by the gDNA method from a few donors were computed using OLGA. The source is immuneACCESS, and TCRdb retained only in-frame sequences with V and J called. Part of the clones is not carried over; for the studies checked, unresolved V genes explain less than half of this, and the remainder is unexplained. That table gives V, J and clone size, and the DNA gave D and trimming. Counted in this sample were about 2.4 million clones; just over 90% of them appeared once. Over 0.12% of the sample lies in the top ten.

The donors were healthy, HIV-negative adults with no recently reported acute infections or vaccinations. All donors were Caucasian adults living in Nashville, Tennessee, USA. CD4+ T cells were enriched by magnetic negative selection, after which naive cells were positively selected on CD45RA and the negative fraction was taken as the memory subset. Blood was collected by leukapheresis, and PBMCs were isolated by Ficoll-Histopaque density gradient centrifugation and then cryopreserved in liquid nitrogen vapor phase. Analytical flow cytometry was used to check the purity and quantity of each magnetically sorted T cell population. Genomic DNA was isolated from each sorted fraction and quantified by UV absorbance on a Nanodrop 2000c. A remark on this clone: It lacks a known antigen. Base qualities are missing; no much larger clone stands one base away.

This receptor chain uses TRBV5-5 and TRBJ2-7; TRBD2 is perhaps the D gene, given 7 matching bases. Sequencing was performed on naive CD4+ T cells sorted from blood. This specimen's cell subset or site label, interpreted: CD45RA+ positively selected. The receptor was derived from a man aged 18 to 29 in good health. The CDR3 loop reads CASSLDLGGGEQYF. The sequenced DNA: TGTGCCAGCAGCTTGGATCTGGGAGGGGGCGAGCAGTACTTC. Joined to the reference TRBV5-5 and TRBJ2-7 proteins, this CDR3 gives the full variable domain: DAGVTQSPTHLIKTRGQQVTLRCSPISGHKSVSWYQQVLGQGPQFIFQYYEKEERGRGNFPDRFSARQFPNYSSELNVNALLLGDSALYLCASSLDLGGGEQYFGPGTRLTVT.